What follows are 22 T cell receptor beta chains derived from one specimen sequenced in a study of cytomegalovirus exposure and HLA in healthy donors. Primers: 60 Vbeta forward and 13 Jbeta reverse. Sequenced by immunoSEQ multiplex PCR; TCRdb stores in-frame clones only, minus some. This sample has 130,000 to 150,000 clones; over 75% occur once, and the top ten carry about 1.8%. Sequencing used PBMCs. Source of these receptors: a woman aged 30 to 39 in good health and CMV-seronegative.

This clone has just one count. This chain uses TRBV19 with TRBJ1-2, with 7 bases that match TRBD1. This CDR3 is built from 13 residues. From germline, CDR1 is LNHDA and CDR2 SQIVND (reference sequence). V shed 5 bases, J shed 5 bases, and the junction held 5 bases outside the gene matches. The CDR3 loop is CASSGHRGYGYTF. Written as DNA, the CDR3 is TGTGCCAGTAGTGGGCACAGGGGATATGGCTACACCTTC.

The rearrangement joins TRBV9 to TRBJ1-2, with 9 bases aligning to TRBD1. Germline CDR1 and CDR2: SGDLS and YYNGEE. Trimming removed 2 bases from V and 4 bases from J; junction bases left unmatched: 3. CDR3 length equals 14 residues. CDR3 amino acids: CASSVTDRGYGYTF. The CDR3 DNA reads TGTGCCAGCAGCGTGACGGACAGGGGCTATGGCTACACCTTC.

The CDR3 DNA reads as TGCGCCAGCAGCTTGGCACCGAGCGGGGGGGACCAGTTCTTC. Translated: CASSLAPSGGDQFF. The chain is built from TRBV5-1 and TRBJ2-1, with 10 positions matching TRBD2. Unmatched junction bases numbered 7, after V lost 0 bases and J lost 13 bases. Germline V CDR1 and CDR2: SGHRS, YFSETQ. This CDR3 comprises 14 residues.

This rearrangement joins TRBV27 to TRBJ2-2; the match to TRBD2 covers 9 bases. The CDR3 sequence is 16 residues long. Germline CDR1 and CDR2: MNHEY and SMNVEV (reference sequence). J was trimmed by 1 base and V by 3 bases; bases with no gene match: 3. The CDR3 protein is CASSLRAGGNTGELFF. In DNA, the CDR3 is TGTGCCAGCAGTTTGCGAGCGGGGGGGAACACCGGGGAGCTGTTTTTT.

In nucleotides, the CDR3 is TGTGCCAGCTCATCTTTAGCCAAAAACATTCAGTACTTC. Translated: CASSSLAKNIQYF. J is TRBJ2-4 and V is TRBV18, with D uncertain. Trimming shortened V by 5 bases and J by 0 bases, and 5 bases separated the two germline ends. This CDR3 has 13 residues. Germline assignment: CDR1 KGHSH and CDR2 LQKENI.

V usage is TRBV15 and J usage is TRBJ2-5; D is ambiguous. V gave up 8 bases and J gave up 2 bases, with 12 bases separating them. The CDR3 contains 13 residues. Germline V gene sequence: CDR1 LNHNV, CDR2 YYDKDF (reference sequence). In nucleotides, the CDR3 is TGTGCCACCTCTGCACGGAGTCAAGAGACCCAGTACTTC. Its protein is CATSARSQETQYF.

The chain has TRBV5-1 and TRBJ1-1; D gene uncertain. Germline lookup yields CDR1 SGHRS and CDR2 YFSETQ. Deletions cut 5 bases from V and 1 base from J, with 15 bases between. The CDR3 extends over 15 amino acids. The CDR3 bases are TGCGCCAGCAGTCGCGAGGGAAGTCAGAACACTGAAGCTTTCTTT. Translating gives CASSREGSQNTEAFF.

This chain connects TRBV19 to TRBJ1-2, with unresolved D. The CDR3 runs to 14 residues. The V end was cut by 2 bases, the J end by 3 bases, with 10 bases between. CDR1 and CDR2 (germline): LNHDA, SQIVND (reference sequence). CDR3 amino acids: CASSILGGDYGYTF. CDR3 bases: TGTGCCAGTAGTATACTCGGCGGAGACTATGGCTACACCTTC. Full variable domain (rest looked up from reference TRBV19 and TRBJ1-2): DGGITQSPKYLFRKEGQNVTLSCEQNLNHDAMYWYRQDPGQGLRLIYYSQIVNDFQKGDIAEGYSVSREKKESFPLTVTSAQKNPTAFYLCASSILGGDYGYTFGSGTRLTVV.

This chain joins TRBV7-3 and TRBJ2-1; 8 positions agree with TRBD1. Per germline, CDR1 SGHTA and CDR2 FQGTGA. The CDR3 contains 14 residues. The V and J ends lost 2 bases and 4 bases, in that order; junction bases with no gene match: 1. The CDR3: CASSLQGAYNEQFF. In DNA form, the CDR3 reads TGTGCCAGCAGCTTACAGGGGGCGTACAATGAGCAGTTCTTC.

The chain joins TRBV6-1 to TRBJ2-1, with TRBD2 matching 10 bases. This CDR3 has 16 amino acids. Germline assignment: CDR1 MNHNS and CDR2 SASEGT. Trimming removed 2 bases from V and 4 bases from J; junction bases left unmatched: 5. CDR3 sequence reads: CASSEPSGRFYNEQFF. CDR3 nucleotide sequence: TGTGCCAGCAGTGAACCTAGCGGGAGATTTTACAATGAGCAGTTCTTC.

The chain joins TRBV15 to TRBJ1-2; TRBD1 matches at 9 bases. Germline V lookup: CDR1 LNHNV, CDR2 YYDKDF (reference sequence). CDR3 length equals 16 residues. V trimming: 0 bases; J trimming: 6 bases; junction bases outside the gene matches: 8. The CDR3 bases are TGTGCCACCAGCAGAGATGGGACAGGGAACGACCATGGCTACACCTTC. It codes for CATSRDGTGNDHGYTF.

The rearrangement uses TRBV18 and TRBJ2-5; 7 bases fit TRBD2. The CDR3 runs 14 residues. Germline V CDR1 and CDR2: KGHSH, LQKENI. The junction had 11 bases not matched to a gene; V was cut back by 6 bases and J by 7 bases. CDR3 in DNA: TGTGCCAGCTCGCCCCGAGGACCGGGAGGGACCCAGTACTTC. Protein product: CASSPRGPGGTQYF.

The V gene is TRBV4-3, the J gene TRBJ2-3; D unresolved. Germline V gene lookup returns CDR1 LGHNA and CDR2 YSLEER. V gave up 0 bases and J gave up 3 bases, with 13 bases separating them. CDR3 length: 16 residues. The CDR3 spells CASSQDNQRRTDTQYF. In nucleotides, the CDR3 is TGCGCCAGCAGCCAAGATAATCAGCGTCGGACAGATACGCAGTATTTT.

V usage is TRBV6-1 and J usage is TRBJ1-2, with 7 bases matching TRBD1. This CDR3 has 14 amino acids. With V trimmed by 3 bases and J by 8 bases, 9 bases remained unmatched. CDR1 and CDR2 from the germline V gene are MNHNS and SASEGT. In DNA, the CDR3 is TGTGCCAGCAGTGATCTACAGGGGAAGGAGGGCTACACCTTC. Encoded protein: CASSDLQGKEGYTF.

The rearrangement links TRBV6-1 to TRBJ1-2; D is perhaps TRBD1 (6 bases). The ends were cut back, 2 bases at V and 6 bases at J, with 16 bases in the middle. This CDR3 contains 15 residues. CDR1 is MNHNS and CDR2 is SASEGT in the germline V gene. For the CDR3, the DNA is TGTGCCAGCAGTGAAAGGACTAAAGGGGGGGATGGCTACACCTTC. Translation gives CASSERTKGGDGYTF.

The chain links TRBV7-2 to TRBJ2-1; TRBD2 agrees at 9 bases. Germline V lookup: CDR1 SGHTA, CDR2 FQGNSA. This CDR3 spans 16 amino acids. Unmatched junction bases numbered 8, after V lost 5 bases and J lost 3 bases. The chain's CDR3 is CASSLLSGGRYNEQFF. The CDR3, as DNA: TGTGCCAGCAGCCTCTTAAGCGGGGGGCGCTACAATGAGCAGTTCTTC.

This sequence joins TRBV11-2 and TRBJ1-5; 8 bases line up with TRBD1. J lost 1 base, V lost 1 base, and 0 bases had no gene match. The CDR3 spans 15 residues. The germline gives CDR1 SGHAT, CDR2 FQNNGV. The CDR3 DNA reads TGTGCCAGCAGCTTAGGACAGGGGAGCAATCAGCCCCAGCATTTT. This encodes CASSLGQGSNQPQHF.

This chain links TRBV6-5 with TRBJ1-4; 8 bases fit TRBD1. V dropped 5 bases and J dropped 5; count of bases not matched to a gene: 7. Germline V gene sequence: CDR1 MNHEY, CDR2 SVGAGI. This CDR3 has 15 amino acids. CDR3 DNA sequence: TGTGCCAGCAGTCCCAGGGACAGGCAGAATGAAAAACTGTTTTTT. Translating it yields CASSPRDRQNEKLFF.

The chain has TRBV6-1 and TRBJ1-1; no firm D call. V lost 6 bases and J lost 2, with 7 bases in between. The CDR3 length is 12 residues. Germline lookup yields CDR1 MNHNS and CDR2 SASEGT. CDR3 coding DNA: TGTGCCAGCAGCACGGTAAACACTGAAGCTTTCTTT. The encoded protein is CASSTVNTEAFF.

This chain uses TRBV19 with TRBJ1-1, with D tentatively TRBD1 (5 bases). CDR3 size: 12 residues. Germline V gene lookup returns CDR1 LNHDA and CDR2 SQIVND (reference sequence). Trimming left V 9 bases short and J 3 bases short, with 11 bases between. The CDR3 reads CASLGGYTEAFF. In DNA form, the CDR3 reads TGTGCCAGCTTGGGGGGGTACACTGAAGCTTTCTTT.

The V call is TRBV2, the J call TRBJ1-3, with 7 bases lining up with TRBD1. J was trimmed by 9 bases and V by 6 bases; bases with no gene match: 8. CDR3 length: 13 residues. Germline V gives CDR1 SNHLY, CDR2 FYNNEI. The CDR3 bases are TGTGCCAGCAGAAGAGACAGGGAGAGCACCATATATTTT. It is translated as CASRRDRESTIYF.

The chain combines TRBV9 with TRBJ1-1; perhaps TRBD1 as D (5 bases). Trimming shortened V by 3 bases and J by 5 bases, and 11 bases separated the two germline ends. Germline V gives CDR1 SGDLS, CDR2 YYNGEE. The CDR3 totals 13 residues. This CDR3 reads CASSGWGVTEAFF. The CDR3 region has the DNA TGTGCCAGCAGCGGGTGGGGGGTTACTGAAGCTTTCTTT.